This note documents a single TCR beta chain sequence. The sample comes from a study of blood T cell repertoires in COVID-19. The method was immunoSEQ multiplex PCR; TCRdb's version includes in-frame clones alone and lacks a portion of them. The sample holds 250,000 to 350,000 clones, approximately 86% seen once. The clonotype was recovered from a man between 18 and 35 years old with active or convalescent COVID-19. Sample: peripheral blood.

This CDR3 reads CASRQGATGANVLTF. The CDR3 coding sequence is TGTGCCAGTAGACAGGGGGCCACTGGGGCCAACGTCCTGACTTTC. The gene calls are TRBV19 and TRBJ2-6; 9 bases match TRBD1. This CDR3 is 15 amino acids long. The junction had 2 bases not matched to a gene; V was cut back by 6 bases and J by 2 bases. Germline CDR1 reads LNHDA; CDR2 reads SQIVND (reference sequence).